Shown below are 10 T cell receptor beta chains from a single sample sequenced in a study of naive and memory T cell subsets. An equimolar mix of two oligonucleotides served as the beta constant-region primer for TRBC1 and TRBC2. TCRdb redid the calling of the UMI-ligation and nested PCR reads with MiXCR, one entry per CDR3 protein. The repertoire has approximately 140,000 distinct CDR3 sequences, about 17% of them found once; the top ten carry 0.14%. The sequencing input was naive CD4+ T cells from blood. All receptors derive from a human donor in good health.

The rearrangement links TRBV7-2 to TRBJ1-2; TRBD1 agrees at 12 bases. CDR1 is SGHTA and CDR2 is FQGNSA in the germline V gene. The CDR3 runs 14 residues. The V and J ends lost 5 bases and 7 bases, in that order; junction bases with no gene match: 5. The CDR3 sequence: CASSTGTGGFGYTF. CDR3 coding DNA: TGTGCCAGCAGCACCGGGACAGGGGGCTTTGGCTACACCTTC.

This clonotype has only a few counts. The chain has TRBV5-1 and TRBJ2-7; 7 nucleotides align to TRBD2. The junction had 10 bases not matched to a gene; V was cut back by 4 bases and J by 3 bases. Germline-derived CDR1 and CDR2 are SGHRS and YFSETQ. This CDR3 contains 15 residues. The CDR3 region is CASSQRGGNYYEQYF. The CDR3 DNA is TGCGCCAGCAGCCAGCGGGGCGGGAATTACTACGAGCAGTACTTC.

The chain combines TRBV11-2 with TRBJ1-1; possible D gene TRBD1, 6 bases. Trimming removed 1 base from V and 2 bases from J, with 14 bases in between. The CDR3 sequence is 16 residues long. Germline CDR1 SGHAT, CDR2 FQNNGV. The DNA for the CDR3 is TGTGCCAGCAGCTTAGCCCAACAGGGAGGAAACACTGAAGCTTTCTTT. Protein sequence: CASSLAQQGGNTEAFF.

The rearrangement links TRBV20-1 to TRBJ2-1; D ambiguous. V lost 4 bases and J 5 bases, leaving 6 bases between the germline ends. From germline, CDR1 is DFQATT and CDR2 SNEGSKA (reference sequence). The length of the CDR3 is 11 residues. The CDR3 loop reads CSANPNNEQFF. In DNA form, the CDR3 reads TGCAGTGCTAATCCGAACAATGAGCAGTTCTTC.

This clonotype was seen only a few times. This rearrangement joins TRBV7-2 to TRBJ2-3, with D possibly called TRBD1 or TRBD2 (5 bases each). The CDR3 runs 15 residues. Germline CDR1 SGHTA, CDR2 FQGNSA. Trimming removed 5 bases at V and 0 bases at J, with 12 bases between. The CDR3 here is CASSPPGRSTDTQYF. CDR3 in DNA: TGTGCCAGCAGCCCTCCGGGGCGGAGCACAGATACGCAGTATTTT. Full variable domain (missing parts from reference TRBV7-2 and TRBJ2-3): GAGVSQSPSNKVTEKGKDVELRCDPISGHTALYWYRQSLGQGLEFLIYFQGNSAPDKSGLPSDRFSAERTGGSVSTLTIQRTQQEDSAVYLCASSPPGRSTDTQYFGPGTRLTVL.

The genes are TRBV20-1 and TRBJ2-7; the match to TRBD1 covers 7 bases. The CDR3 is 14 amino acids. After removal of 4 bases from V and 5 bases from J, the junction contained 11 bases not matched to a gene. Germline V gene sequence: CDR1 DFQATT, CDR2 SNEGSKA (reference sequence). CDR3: CSATSSSGTDEQYF. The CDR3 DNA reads TGCAGTGCTACCTCGAGTTCCGGGACAGACGAGCAGTACTTC.

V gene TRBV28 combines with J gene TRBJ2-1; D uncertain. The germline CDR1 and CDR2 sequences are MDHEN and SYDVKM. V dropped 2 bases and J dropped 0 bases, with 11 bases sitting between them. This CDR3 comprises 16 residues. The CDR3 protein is CASSLIPQSSYNEQFF. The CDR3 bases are TGTGCCAGCAGTTTAATTCCCCAGAGCTCCTACAATGAGCAGTTCTTC.

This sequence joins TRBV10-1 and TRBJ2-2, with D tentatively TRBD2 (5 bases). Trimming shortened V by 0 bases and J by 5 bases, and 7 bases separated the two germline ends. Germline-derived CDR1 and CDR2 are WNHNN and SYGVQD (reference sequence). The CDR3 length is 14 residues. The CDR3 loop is CASSESTGTGELFF. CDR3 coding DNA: TGCGCCAGCAGTGAGTCAACGGGAACCGGGGAGCTGTTTTTT.

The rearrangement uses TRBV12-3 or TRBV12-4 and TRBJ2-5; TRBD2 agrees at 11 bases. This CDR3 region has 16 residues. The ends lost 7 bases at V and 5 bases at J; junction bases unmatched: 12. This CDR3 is CASTSSTSGSRETQYF. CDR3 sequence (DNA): TGTGCCAGCACCTCTAGCACTAGCGGGAGTCGGGAGACCCAGTACTTC.

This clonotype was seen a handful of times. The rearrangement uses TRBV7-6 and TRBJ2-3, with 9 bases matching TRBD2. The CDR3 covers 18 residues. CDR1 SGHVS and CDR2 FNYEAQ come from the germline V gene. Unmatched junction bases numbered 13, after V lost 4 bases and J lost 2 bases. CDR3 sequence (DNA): TGTGCCAGCAGCTCAAGCGGGAGGACCTCTTTGGACACAGATACGCAGTATTTT. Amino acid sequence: CASSSSGRTSLDTDTQYF.